The clone carrying this T cell receptor (beta chain) has ten or more counts. The data are from a study of early T cells in non-severe SARS-CoV-2 infection. Trimming took 4 bases from V and 5 from J, leaving 11 bases between them. The CDR3 runs to 13 residues. Germline values: CDR1 MDHEN, CDR2 SYDVKM. TCRdb ran MiXCR on the 5' RACE reads and lists one entry per CDR3 protein. The sample has more than 65,000 distinct CDR3 sequences; 9.5% to 15% are singletons. This receptor was taken from an adult who was a healthcare worker with PCR-confirmed SARS-CoV-2 infection or an uninfected control (not recorded which). Sequenced input: whole blood. The chain joins TRBV28 to TRBJ1-2; D not resolved. CDR3: CASSWSRPYGYTF. Written as DNA, the CDR3 is TGTGCCAGCAGTTGGTCCAGGCCGTATGGCTACACCTTC.